What follows is one T cell receptor beta chain and its context. Time point: blood 4 weeks post-SBRT, at nephrectomy. Treatment indicated: 15 Gy SBRT to primary tumor, nephrectomy 4 weeks later. The table came from immunoSEQ multiplex PCR; TCRdb's copy has only in-frame clones and leaves some out. The top ten clones hold around a sixth of a sample with 130,000 to 150,000 clones, approximately 86% of them seen once. This sample was included in a study of radiation and T cells in renal cell carcinoma. The CDR3 is 17 residues long. The ends lost 1 base at V and 5 bases at J; junction bases unmatched: 12. Germline V gene sequence: CDR1 LGHNA, CDR2 YSLEER.

The material was blood, obtained from a patient whose treatment included radiotherapy and nephrectomy. The origin of this receptor is a woman in her forties or fifties with renal cell carcinoma. The rearrangement links TRBV4-3 to TRBJ2-5, with 8 bases matching TRBD2. This CDR3 reads CASSQGMKRGRYETQYF. The CDR3 DNA sequence: TGCGCCAGCAGCCAAGGGATGAAGCGGGGGCGGTATGAGACCCAGTACTTC.